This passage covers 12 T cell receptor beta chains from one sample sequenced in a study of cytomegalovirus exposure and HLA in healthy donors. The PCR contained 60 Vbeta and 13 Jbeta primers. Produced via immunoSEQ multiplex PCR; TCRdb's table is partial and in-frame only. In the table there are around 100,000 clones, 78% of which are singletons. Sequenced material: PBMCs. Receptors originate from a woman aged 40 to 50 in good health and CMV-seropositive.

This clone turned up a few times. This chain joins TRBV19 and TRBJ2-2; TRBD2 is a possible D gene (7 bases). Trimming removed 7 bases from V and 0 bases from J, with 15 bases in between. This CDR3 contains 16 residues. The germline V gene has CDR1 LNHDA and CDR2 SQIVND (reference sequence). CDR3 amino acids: CASTKRGAANTGELFF. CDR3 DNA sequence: TGTGCCAGTACCAAACGGGGGGCTGCGAACACCGGGGAGCTGTTTTTT.

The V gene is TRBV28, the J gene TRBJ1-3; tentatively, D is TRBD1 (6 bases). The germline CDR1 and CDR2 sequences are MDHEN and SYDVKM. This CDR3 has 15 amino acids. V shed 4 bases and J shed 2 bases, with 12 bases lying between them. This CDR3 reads CASSSDTGTGNTIYF. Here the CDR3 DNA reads TGTGCCAGCAGTTCCGATACAGGGACTGGAAACACCATATATTTT. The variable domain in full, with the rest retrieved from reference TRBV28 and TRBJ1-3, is DVKVTQSSRYLVKRTGEKVFLECVQDMDHENMFWYRQDPGLGLRLIYFSYDVKMKEKGDIPEGYSVSREKKERFSLILESASTNQTSMYLCASSSDTGTGNTIYFGEGSWLTVV.

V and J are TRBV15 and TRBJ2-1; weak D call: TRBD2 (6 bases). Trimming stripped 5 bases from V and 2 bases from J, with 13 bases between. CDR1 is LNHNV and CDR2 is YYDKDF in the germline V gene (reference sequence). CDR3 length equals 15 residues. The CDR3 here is CATSYWRDTYNEQFF. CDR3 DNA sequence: TGTGCCACCAGCTACTGGCGGGATACCTACAATGAGCAGTTCTTC.

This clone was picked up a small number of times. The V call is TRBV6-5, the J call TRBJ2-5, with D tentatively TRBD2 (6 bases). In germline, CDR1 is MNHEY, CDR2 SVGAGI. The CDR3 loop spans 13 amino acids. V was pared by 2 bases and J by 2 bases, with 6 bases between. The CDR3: CASSYREQETQYF. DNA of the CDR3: TGTGCCAGCAGTTACCGGGAGCAAGAGACCCAGTACTTC.

Here the CDR3 reads CASSIRQGENTIYF. CDR3 bases: TGTGCCAGCAGCATAAGACAGGGAGAGAACACCATATATTTT. This sequence joins TRBV7-2 and TRBJ1-3, with 7 nucleotides matching TRBD1. CDR3 length: 14 residues. The germline CDR1 and CDR2 sequences are SGHTA and FQGNSA. V was pared by 5 bases and J by 7 bases, with 8 bases of the junction left unmatched.

CDR3 sequence (DNA): TGTGCCAGCAGAACCAGGGGGTTCGGGGAAAAACTGTTTTTT. Translated, it gives CASRTRGFGEKLFF. The rearrangement uses TRBV6-1 and TRBJ1-4; the match to TRBD1 covers 7 bases. The CDR3 extends over 14 amino acids. V shed 6 bases, J shed 8 bases, and the junction held 9 bases outside the gene matches. CDR1 MNHNS and CDR2 SASEGT come from the germline V gene.

The DNA of the CDR3 is TGTGCCACCCGGGACTACGAGCAGTACTTC. This translates into CATRDYEQYF. V gene TRBV19 combines with J gene TRBJ2-7; possibly TRBD2 for D (5 bases). V was clipped by 10 bases and J by 3 bases, with 7 bases between them. The germline V gene has CDR1 LNHDA and CDR2 SQIVND (reference sequence). The CDR3 runs to 10 residues.

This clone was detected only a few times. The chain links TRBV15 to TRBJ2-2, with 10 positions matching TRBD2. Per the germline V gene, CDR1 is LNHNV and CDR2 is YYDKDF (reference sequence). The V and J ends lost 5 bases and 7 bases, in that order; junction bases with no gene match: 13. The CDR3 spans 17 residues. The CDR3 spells CATSPSSGRPRGGELFF. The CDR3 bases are TGTGCCACCAGCCCGAGTAGCGGGAGGCCCAGGGGCGGGGAGCTGTTTTTT.

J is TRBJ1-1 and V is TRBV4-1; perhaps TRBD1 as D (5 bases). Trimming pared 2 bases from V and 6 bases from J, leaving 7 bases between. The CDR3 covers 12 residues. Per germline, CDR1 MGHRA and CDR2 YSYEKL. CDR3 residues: CASSQQGAEAFF. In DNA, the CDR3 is TGCGCCAGCAGCCAACAGGGCGCTGAAGCTTTCTTT.

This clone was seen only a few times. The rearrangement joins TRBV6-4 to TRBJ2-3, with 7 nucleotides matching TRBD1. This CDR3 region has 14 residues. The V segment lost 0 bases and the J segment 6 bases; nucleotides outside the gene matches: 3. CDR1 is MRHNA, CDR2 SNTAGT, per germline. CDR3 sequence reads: CASSDSTGSDTQYF. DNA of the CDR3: TGTGCCAGCAGTGACTCGACAGGGTCGGATACGCAGTATTTT.

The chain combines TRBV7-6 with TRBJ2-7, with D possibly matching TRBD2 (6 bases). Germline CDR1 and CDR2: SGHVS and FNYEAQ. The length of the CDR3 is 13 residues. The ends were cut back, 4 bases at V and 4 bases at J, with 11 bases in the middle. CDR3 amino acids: CASSSGEVYEQYF. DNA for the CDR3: TGTGCCAGCAGCTCCGGGGAGGTATACGAGCAGTACTTC.

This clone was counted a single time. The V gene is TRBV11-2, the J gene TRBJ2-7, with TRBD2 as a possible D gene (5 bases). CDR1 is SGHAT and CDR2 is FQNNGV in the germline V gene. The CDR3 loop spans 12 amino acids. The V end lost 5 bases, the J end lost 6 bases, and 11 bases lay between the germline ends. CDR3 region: CASSQGSTEQYF. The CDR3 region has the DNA TGTGCCAGCAGCCAAGGGAGTACCGAGCAGTACTTC.